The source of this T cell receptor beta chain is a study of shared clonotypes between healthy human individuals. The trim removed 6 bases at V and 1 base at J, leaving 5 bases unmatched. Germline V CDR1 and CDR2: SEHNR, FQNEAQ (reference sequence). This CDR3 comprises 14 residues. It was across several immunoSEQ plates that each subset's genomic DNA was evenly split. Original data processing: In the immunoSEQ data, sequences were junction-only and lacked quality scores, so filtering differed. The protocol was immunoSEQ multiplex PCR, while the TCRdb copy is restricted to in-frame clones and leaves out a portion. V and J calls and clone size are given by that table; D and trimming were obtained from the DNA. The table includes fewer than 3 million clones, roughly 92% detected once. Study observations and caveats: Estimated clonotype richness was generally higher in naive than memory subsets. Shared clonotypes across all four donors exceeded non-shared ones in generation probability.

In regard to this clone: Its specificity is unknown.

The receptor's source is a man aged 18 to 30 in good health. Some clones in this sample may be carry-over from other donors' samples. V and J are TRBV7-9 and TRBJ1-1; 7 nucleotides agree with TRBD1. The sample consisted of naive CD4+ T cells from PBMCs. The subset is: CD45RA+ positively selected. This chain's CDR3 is CASRLGTANTEAFF. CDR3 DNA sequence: TGTGCCAGCAGGCTTGGGACAGCGAACACTGAAGCTTTCTTT.